This T cell receptor (beta chain) was recovered during a study of circulating CD8 cells and anti-PD-1 response in melanoma. At the level of the study: Treatment was intravenous nivolumab at 3 mg/kg every 2 weeks.

By sample share, this clonotype is medium-sized. Its antigen is undetermined. Four subsets defined by PD-1 and/or TIGIT were sorted from live CD3+CD8+TCRalphabeta+ cells. Study findings and constraints: Tumor reactivity was tested by peptide assays on expanded sorted subsets.

The QIAseq Immune Repertoire TCR panel built the libraries from roughly 15 ng of total RNA. TCRdb processed the reads anew with MiXCR; each CDR3 protein has one entry. The sample shows around 2,500 distinct CDR3 sequences, over 6.5% of them seen only once. V lost 6 bases, J lost 4 bases, and 6 bases lay in between. The CDR3 is 12 residues long. Germline V gives CDR1 MDHEN, CDR2 SYDVKM. This receptor was taken from a human donor with melanoma. The sample consisted of CD8+ T cells from PBMCs, taken at baseline or after one month of anti-PD-1 therapy (not recorded which). The rearrangement uses TRBV28 and TRBJ2-2, with no clear D. CDR3 bases: TGTGCCAGCAGATCTGGCACCGGGGAGCTGTTTTTT. This translates into CASRSGTGELFF. Variable domain in full (rest from reference TRBV28 and TRBJ2-2): DVKVTQSSRYLVKRTGEKVFLECVQDMDHENMFWYRQDPGLGLRLIYFSYDVKMKEKGDIPEGYSVSREKKERFSLILESASTNQTSMYLCASRSGTGELFFGEGSRLTVL.